This TCR beta chain was documented in a study of T-cell memory formation after mild COVID-19 (dated by TCRdb to the early 2020s). General notes on the study: Most TCR sequence clusters were specific to one of the two donors. The cohort was made up of two young adult volunteers, one female and one male, who were previously healthy. T-cell clones expanding and contracting after mild COVID-19 in a couple of donors were tracked by longitudinal TCRalpha and TCRbeta repertoire sequencing.

The reads were generated on an Illumina NovaSeq 6000. TCRalpha and TCRbeta cDNA libraries were built by 5'RACE with constant-segment primers, adding sample barcodes and unique molecular identifiers. RNA was extracted from every sample with Trizol reagent. The libraries were amplified in two PCR steps, and the second step added a second sample barcode and Illumina TruSeq adapters. Libraries were sequenced on an Illumina NovaSeq with 2 x 150 bp paired-end reads. Processing in the source paper ran as follows. Demultiplexing of reads and collapsing into UMI-guided consensus sequences were performed with migec v1.2.7. Using mixcr v2.1.11, UMI consensuses were aligned to TRA and TRB V and J templates and then assembled into clonotypes. Clonotypes were classified as expanded or contracted when called significant by both edgeR and NoisET, with noise models trained on biological replicates. edgeR calls used a false discovery rate-adjusted p below 0.01 and a log2 fold-change threshold of 1. PCA with hierarchical clustering of max-normalized trajectories of the 1000 most abundant clonotypes was used as exploratory dynamics analysis. Separately sequenced CD4+ and CD8+ repertoires were used to assign a CD4 or CD8 phenotype to each responding clone. TCRdb ran its own pipeline on the public reads, namely fastp trimming at Q25 and MiXCR clone calling, and kept in-frame beta chains. Identical CDR3 protein sequences are pooled into one entry, listed with their most common genes and DNA. The V and J calls and clone size are TCRdb's, not the authors'. Present in this sample are 400,000 to 500,000 distinct CDR3 sequences, about 19% of which were seen just once. The top ten constitute 7.5% to 10% of the sample.

Cut back by 2 bases and 5 bases, the V and J ends lie 9 bases apart. The germline V gene encodes CDR1 SGHDN and CDR2 FVKESK. The CDR3 contains 13 residues, cysteine and phenylalanine counted. Only the CDR3 part of the read is kept: 39 bases, read in frame from the first base. Turning to this clonotype: The antigen this receptor binds is unknown. Within one base of it there is no much larger clone, and no base qualities were kept.

Summary of the overall study and its limitations: Some responding clones were detected in pre-infection memory, suggesting pre-existing cross-reactive memory T cells joined the SARS-CoV-2 response. From day 15 to 85, contracting clones showed balanced CD4/CD8 phenotypes, whereas a second wave of clones that expanded from day 15 to 37 leaned towards CD4+. The study included only a couple of mild cases, and larger cohorts that include severe cases with pre-infection samples were judged to be necessary. Contracting CD4+ clones were found mainly in CM and EM memory subsets, while CD8+ clones were enriched in EMRA. SARS-CoV-2 specificity of the second-wave clones peaking on day 37 was not confirmed.

Ficoll-Paque density gradient centrifugation was the method used to isolate PBMCs. Sequencing was done on a sample of PBMCs or a T cell subset sorted from them (not recorded which). The chain was built from TRBV14 and TRBJ2-5; TRBD1 is possibly the D segment (5 matching bases). The receptor was derived from an adult woman who had mild COVID-19 (a few samples of this study predate the infection). The sample titles of this study are shuffled in the database, so cell type and time point are left out; the donor was told from shared clones. The DNA sequence reads TGTGCCAGCAGCCAATTCAGGGTGGAGACCCAGTACTTC. It specifies CASSQFRVETQYF.